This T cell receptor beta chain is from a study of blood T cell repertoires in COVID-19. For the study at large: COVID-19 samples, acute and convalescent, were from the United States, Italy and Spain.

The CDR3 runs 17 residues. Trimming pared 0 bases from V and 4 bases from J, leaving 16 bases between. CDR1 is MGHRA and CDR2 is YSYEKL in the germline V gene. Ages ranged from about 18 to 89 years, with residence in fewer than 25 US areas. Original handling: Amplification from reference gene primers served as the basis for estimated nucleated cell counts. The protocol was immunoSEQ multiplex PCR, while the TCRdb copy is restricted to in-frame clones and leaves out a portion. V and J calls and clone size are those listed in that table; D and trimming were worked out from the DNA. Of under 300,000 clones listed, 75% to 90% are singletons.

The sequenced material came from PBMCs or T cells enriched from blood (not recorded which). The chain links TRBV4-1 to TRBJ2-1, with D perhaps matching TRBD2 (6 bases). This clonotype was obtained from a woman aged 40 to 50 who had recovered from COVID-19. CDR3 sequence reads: CASSQEPRGASYNEQFF. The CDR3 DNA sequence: TGCGCCAGCAGCCAAGAACCGCGGGGAGCTAGTTACAATGAGCAGTTCTTC.